These T cell receptor beta chains were read from a single sample in a study of cytomegalovirus exposure and HLA in healthy donors. Assay used: immunoSEQ multiplex PCR; TCRdb lists only in-frame clones, some missing. The top ten clones hold 3.1% of a sample with some 140,000 clones, 75% of them seen once. The sample consisted of PBMCs. The receptors come from a man younger than 45 in good health and CMV-seronegative. The CDR3 runs from the conserved cysteine through the conserved F or W. Fields, in order: J gene, V gene, clone size, D gene, CDR3 protein, CDR3 DNA. The D gene is left open where the match is weak. Clone sizes are given selectively: once, few, many, or a class where the clone is expanded.

TRBJ2-5,TRBV4-2,few,TRBD2,CASSQDVAGGWETQYF,TGTGCCAGCAGCCAAGACGTAGCGGGGGGGTGGGAGACCCAGTACTTC
TRBJ2-3,TRBV7-9,once,.,CASSSLSGSTDTQYF,TGTGCCAGCAGCTCCCTAAGCGGAAGCACAGATACGCAGTATTTT
TRBJ2-7,TRBV28,.,.,CASSLDGGIASYEQYF,TGTGCCAGCAGTTTAGATGGCGGCATAGCCTCCTACGAGCAGTACTTC
TRBJ2-5,TRBV11-1,once,TRBD1,CASSTAGQGARTQYF,TGTGCCAGCAGCACCGCGGGACAGGGGGCGAGGACCCAGTACTTC
TRBJ2-7,TRBV7-2,.,.,CASSGQGPYEQYF,TGTGCCAGCTCTGGGCAGGGCCCCTACGAGCAGTACTTC
TRBJ2-3,TRBV6-6,.,TRBD2,CASSLSGAQRTDTQYF,TGTGCCAGCAGCTTAAGCGGGGCGCAACGCACAGATACGCAGTATTTT
TRBJ1-1,TRBV5-6,.,TRBD1,CASSPKTGGVGTEAFF,TGTGCCAGCAGCCCAAAGACAGGGGGCGTGGGCACTGAAGCTTTCTTT
TRBJ2-5,TRBV4-1,.,TRBD1,CASSEGSSAGGRETQYF,TGCGCCAGCAGCGAAGGTTCGTCGGCAGGGGGACGGGAGACCCAGTACTTC
TRBJ1-1,TRBV28,few,.,CASSFIGGWSEAFF,TGTGCCAGCAGTTTCATAGGAGGTTGGTCTGAAGCTTTCTTT
TRBJ1-4,TRBV4-1,.,.,CASSQDWGDNEKLFF,TGCGCCAGCAGCCAAGATTGGGGGGACAATGAAAAACTGTTTTTT
TRBJ2-1,TRBV9,.,TRBD2,CASSLRLAELNEQFF,TGTGCCAGCAGCCTGCGACTAGCGGAACTTAATGAGCAGTTCTTC
TRBJ2-5,TRBV27,.,.,CASSFGGETQYF,TGTGCCAGCAGTTTTGGAGGAGAGACCCAGTACTTC
TRBJ1-4,TRBV6-5,once,.,CASSYQGATNEKLFF,TGTGCCAGCAGTTACCAGGGTGCAACTAATGAAAAACTGTTTTTT
TRBJ1-6,TRBV2,.,.,CASSEQPAYNSPLHF,TGTGCCAGCAGTGAACAACCGGCCTATAATTCACCCCTCCACTTT
TRBJ2-1,TRBV29-1,.,.,CSVTGLVYNEQFF,TGCAGCGTAACCGGACTCGTTTACAATGAGCAGTTCTTC